This T cell receptor (beta chain) stems from a study of regulatory dendritic cells for organ transplantation. The study's findings and limits: Naive T cells showed high diversity, memory cells less, memory CD8+ least. Alloreactive memory CD8+ T cell pools varied considerably between individuals. Mature dendritic cells appeared to drive more memory CD8+ clonal expansion than regulatory ones.

Worth noting for this clone: The antigen is not known.

CDR1 is MDHEN and CDR2 is SYDVKM in the germline V gene. The CDR3 sequence is 15 residues long. The V gene end was trimmed by 2 bases and the J gene end by 3 bases; junction bases not matched to a gene: 3. Naive CD45RA+ and memory CD45RO+ CD4+ or CD8+ T cells were FACS-sorted. Libraries were prepared by immunoSEQ multiplex PCR; TCRdb keeps only in-frame clonotypes and omits some of them. Of about 38,000 clones listed, approximately 90% are singletons. The V gene is TRBV28, the J gene TRBJ2-1; 8 bases are a match to TRBD2. Sequencing was carried out using naive CD8+ T cells from blood. Subset: CD45RA+ naive T cells. The clonotype originates from a human donor in good health. The CDR3 is CASSLSGSDYNEQFF. In DNA, the CDR3 is TGTGCCAGCAGTTTAAGCGGGAGCGACTACAATGAGCAGTTCTTC.